Each of the 31 T cell receptor beta chains below was sequenced from the same sample in a study of response to subunit inactivated influenza vaccine. TCRdb itself ran the RT-PCR reads through MiXCR, one entry per CDR3 protein. The sample lists 280,000 or so distinct CDR3 sequences; 21% were seen once. Sequenced material: PBMCs from blood, taken about 20 months after vaccination. Receptor source: a man between 50 and 69 years old who received an inactivated influenza vaccine.

The V gene is TRBV20-1, the J gene TRBJ2-7; a possible D gene is TRBD2 (6 bases). The germline V gene encodes CDR1 DFQATT and CDR2 SNEGSKA (reference sequence). V lost 5 bases and J 2 bases, leaving 10 bases between the germline ends. The CDR3 totals 12 residues. CDR3 sequence reads: CSAPGGTYEQYF. DNA of the CDR3: TGCAGTGCTCCTGGAGGGACCTACGAGCAGTACTTC.

This clonotype was counted only a few times. The chain joins TRBV19 to TRBJ2-4; D gene uncertain. In germline, CDR1 is LNHDA, CDR2 SQIVND (reference sequence). The CDR3 extends over 14 amino acids. Trimming took 2 bases from V and 9 from J, leaving 14 bases between them. The CDR3 DNA follows: TGTGCCAGTAGTATATATAGGTCCTCGGGCATTCAGTACTTC. Translation: CASSIYRSSGIQYF. The full variable domain, rest sourced from reference TRBV19 and TRBJ2-4, is DGGITQSPKYLFRKEGQNVTLSCEQNLNHDAMYWYRQDPGQGLRLIYYSQIVNDFQKGDIAEGYSVSREKKESFPLTVTSAQKNPTAFYLCASSIYRSSGIQYFGAGTRLSVL.

V gene TRBV5-1 combines with J gene TRBJ2-1; 7 bases fit TRBD2. Germline V CDR1 and CDR2: SGHRS, YFSETQ. This CDR3 contains 17 residues. Trimming at V came to 4 bases and at J to 0 bases, leaving 10 bases not matched to a gene. In DNA, the CDR3 is TGCGCCAGCAGCGGAACGACTAGCTGGAGCTCCTACAATGAGCAGTTCTTC. This gives the protein CASSGTTSWSSYNEQFF.

This clonotype was detected ten times or more. The rearrangement uses TRBV29-1 and TRBJ2-3, with 11 bases that match TRBD2. The V gene's germline CDR1 is SQVTM and CDR2 ANQGSEA. V shed 3 bases, J shed 5 bases, and the junction held 7 bases outside the gene matches. There are 15 residues in the CDR3. This chain's CDR3 is CSVDHFGLAGDTQYF. CDR3 in DNA: TGCAGCGTTGACCACTTCGGACTAGCGGGAGATACGCAGTATTTT.

V gene TRBV19 combines with J gene TRBJ2-7; D perhaps matches TRBD2 (6 bases). The CDR3 has 14 residues. Trimming took 1 base from V and 3 from J, leaving 10 bases between them. CDR1 is LNHDA and CDR2 is SQIVND in the germline V gene (reference sequence). The CDR3 DNA reads as TGTGCCAGTAGTATAGCGAACGGGGGCTACGAGCAGTACTTC. Its protein is CASSIANGGYEQYF.

The rearrangement joins TRBV7-6 to TRBJ2-5; D ambiguous. Germline-derived CDR1 and CDR2 are SGHVS and FNYEAQ. The CDR3 length is 11 residues. Trimming shortened V by 7 bases and J by 5 bases, and 8 bases separated the two germline ends. This CDR3 reads CASNKGETQYF. The DNA for the CDR3 is TGTGCCAGCAACAAAGGGGAGACCCAGTACTTC.

The V and J genes are TRBV7-2 and TRBJ2-7; possibly TRBD2 for D (5 bases). The CDR3 runs 12 residues. Germline values: CDR1 SGHTA, CDR2 FQGNSA. Trimming removed 5 bases from V and 9 bases from J, with 14 bases in between. CDR3 sequence (DNA): TGTGCCAGCAGCGAGACCACCGCGGGGCAGTACTTC. Its translation: CASSETTAGQYF.

CDR3 sequence: CASSLDRRYSNQPQHF. The CDR3 bases are TGTGCCAGCAGTCTGGACAGAAGATATAGCAATCAGCCCCAGCATTTT. This chain connects TRBV2 to TRBJ1-5; the D gene is possibly TRBD1 (6 bases). The length of the CDR3 is 16 residues. CDR1 is SNHLY, CDR2 FYNNEI, per germline. V dropped 5 bases and J dropped 0 bases, with 14 bases sitting between them.

The sample holds a few counts of this clonotype. This rearrangement joins TRBV10-2 to TRBJ1-5; tentative D call: TRBD1 (5 bases). Germline CDR1 is WSHSY and CDR2 is SAAADI. The ends were cut back, 7 bases at V and 3 bases at J, with 10 bases in the middle. The CDR3 runs to 13 residues. CDR3: CASTRQINQPQHF. DNA of the CDR3: TGCGCCAGCACCCGACAGATCAATCAGCCCCAGCATTTT.

This clonotype was seen more than once but under ten times. The rearrangement links TRBV9 to TRBJ2-2, with D tentatively TRBD1 (6 bases). Trimming took off 1 base at V and 4 bases at J, with 14 bases between the two ends. CDR1 and CDR2 from the germline V gene are SGDLS and YYNGEE. The CDR3 runs to 16 residues. CDR3 coding DNA: TGTGCCAGCAGCGTACCTACAGGGTTCGGCACCGGGGAGCTGTTTTTT. It is translated as CASSVPTGFGTGELFF.

This clonotype was found a few times. V gene TRBV7-9 combines with J gene TRBJ2-7; 8 nucleotides line up with TRBD2. The germline CDR1 and CDR2 sequences are SEHNR and FQNEAQ (reference sequence). The CDR3 spans 14 residues. V lost 5 bases and J lost 0; bases outside the gene matches: 3. For the CDR3, the DNA is TGTGCCAGCAGCGAACTAGCGGCCTCCTACGAGCAGTACTTC. It is translated as CASSELAASYEQYF.

The J gene is TRBJ2-7, the V gene TRBV20-1, with D possibly TRBD1 on 6 matching bases. Trimming removed 5 bases from V and 4 bases from J, with 15 bases in between. Germline V gene lookup returns CDR1 DFQATT and CDR2 SNEGSKA (reference sequence). The CDR3 is made up of 13 amino acids. CDR3 sequence: CSALRQAGYEQYF. CDR3 nucleotide sequence: TGCAGTGCTCTTCGACAGGCCGGTTACGAGCAGTACTTC.

This chain joins TRBV5-4 and TRBJ2-1; TRBD1 agrees at 7 bases. There are 14 residues in the CDR3. Germline CDR1 and CDR2: SGHNT and YYREEE (reference sequence). Germline trimming cut 4 bases from V and 6 bases from J; bases unmatched to any gene: 7. CDR3 protein: CASSGGQAPNEQFF. As DNA, the CDR3 is TGTGCCAGCAGCGGAGGACAGGCCCCCAATGAGCAGTTCTTC.

The chain links TRBV29-1 to TRBJ2-7, with TRBD1 matching 8 bases. The CDR3 spans 17 residues. Looked up from germline, CDR1 is SQVTM and CDR2 is ANQGSEA. J lost 0 bases, V lost 0 bases, and 10 bases had no gene match. DNA of the CDR3: TGCAGCGTTGAAGATGGGTCGACAGGGGCCCTCTCCTACGAGCAGTACTTC. It specifies CSVEDGSTGALSYEQYF.

The CDR3 bases are TGTGCCAGCAGCCCACCCGGGACTAGTTTCGCCGGGGAGCTGTTTTTT. As protein: CASSPPGTSFAGELFF. This chain joins TRBV7-6 and TRBJ2-2; 8 nucleotides match TRBD2. The germline CDR1 and CDR2 sequences are SGHVS and FNYEAQ. This CDR3 comprises 16 residues. The trim removed 5 bases at V and 6 bases at J, leaving 11 bases unmatched.

This clonotype was seen only a few times. A junction end diverges from the germline sequence, so it may reflect a read error. The CDR3 spells CASNQGLIDDTEAFF. CDR3 coding DNA: TGCGCCAGCAACCAAGGTCTCATTGACGACACTGAAGCTTTCTTT. The chain links TRBV4-1 to TRBJ1-1; D is uncertain. In germline, CDR1 is MGHRA, CDR2 YSYEKL. This CDR3 is built from 15 residues.

A few counts support this clonotype. This chain connects TRBV5-1 to TRBJ1-3; D is unclear. Looked up from germline, CDR1 is SGHRS and CDR2 is YFSETQ. Trimming shortened V by 0 bases and J by 0 bases, and 10 bases separated the two germline ends. The CDR3 covers 16 residues. CDR3 in amino acids: CASSLGSVSSGNTIYF. The CDR3 DNA sequence: TGCGCCAGCAGCTTGGGGTCTGTGAGCTCTGGAAACACCATATATTTT.

The chain employs TRBV20-1 and TRBJ2-5; D possibly uses TRBD1 or TRBD2 (5 bases each). The CDR3 consists of 15 residues. The germline V gene encodes CDR1 DFQATT and CDR2 SNEGSKA (reference sequence). The V and J ends lost 6 bases and 9 bases respectively, with 26 bases between them. The CDR3 loop is CSASETRAGHRSQYF. Written as DNA, the CDR3 is TGCAGTGCCTCTGAGACCAGGGCGGGCCATCGGTCCCAGTACTTC.

This chain joins TRBV6-6 and TRBJ2-7; no firm D call. V was shortened by 4 bases and J by 2 bases, with 6 bases between the two germline ends. Looked up from germline, CDR1 is MNHNY and CDR2 is SVGAGI (reference sequence). This CDR3 comprises 12 residues. CDR3 nucleotides: TGTGCCAGCAGTTCCCCAACCTACGAGCAGTACTTC. It codes for CASSSPTYEQYF.

The chain's CDR3 is CASSQGEGGAEAFF. The CDR3 nucleotides are TGCGCCAGCAGCCAAGGAGAGGGAGGAGCTGAAGCTTTCTTT. This chain connects TRBV4-1 to TRBJ1-1; no clear D. Looked up from germline, CDR1 is MGHRA and CDR2 is YSYEKL. The CDR3 consists of 14 residues. Trimming pared 1 base from V and 6 bases from J, leaving 12 bases between.

This clonotype was seen a few times. The J gene is TRBJ1-1, the V gene TRBV20-1; TRBD1 is a possible D gene (5 bases). Germline CDR1 reads DFQATT; CDR2 reads SNEGSKA (reference sequence). The CDR3 runs to 14 residues. V was trimmed by 4 bases and J by 0 bases, leaving 12 bases between them. This CDR3 is CSATSGRLNTEAFF. In DNA, the CDR3 is TGCAGTGCTACATCGGGACGGTTGAACACTGAAGCTTTCTTT.

This clonotype appeared a few times. This chain connects TRBV5-1 to TRBJ1-4; weak D call: TRBD1 (5 bases). The CDR3 is 16 amino acids. V was trimmed by 1 base and J by 4 bases, leaving 14 bases between them. Germline lookup yields CDR1 SGHRS and CDR2 YFSETQ. The CDR3 loop reads CASSLTPGLFNEKLFF. CDR3 DNA sequence: TGCGCCAGCAGCTTGACCCCGGGACTATTTAATGAAAAACTGTTTTTT.

Only a few counts were recorded for this clonotype. The genes are TRBV12-3 or TRBV12-4 and TRBJ2-1, with 9 bases fitting TRBD2. The CDR3 contains 13 residues. J lost 16 bases, V lost 5 bases, and 12 bases had no gene match. CDR3 residues: CASSATGTSRIFF. The CDR3 nucleotides read TGTGCCAGCAGTGCCACCGGGACTAGCAGAATATTCTTC.

A few counts support this clonotype. CDR3 nucleotides: TGTGCCAGCAGTTTAGGGTTGGGGACTAATGAAAAACTGTTTTTT. It is translated as CASSLGLGTNEKLFF. V usage is TRBV12-3 or TRBV12-4 and J usage is TRBJ1-4; no reliable D call. V gave up 1 base and J gave up 2 bases, with 8 bases separating them. The CDR3 runs to 15 residues.

This clonotype has a handful of counts. The chain recombines TRBV9 with TRBJ2-1, with D uncertain. V dropped 0 bases and J dropped 4 bases, with 8 bases sitting between them. The CDR3 sequence is 14 residues long. In germline, CDR1 is SGDLS, CDR2 YYNGEE. The CDR3 DNA is TGTGCCAGCAGCGTAGCCGGGTTGTACAATGAGCAGTTCTTC. This translates into CASSVAGLYNEQFF.

This clonotype was seen only a few times. This rearrangement joins TRBV7-9 to TRBJ2-1; D gene unclear. V was pared by 1 base and J by 10 bases, with 8 bases between. In germline, CDR1 is SEHNR, CDR2 FQNEAQ (reference sequence). The CDR3 runs to 12 residues. The CDR3 DNA reads TGTGCCAGCAGCTTAGGTCCAGGAGAGCAGTTCTTC. Amino acids: CASSLGPGEQFF.

This clonotype turned up a few times. The CDR3 loop is CASSLPGQAPYEQYF. The CDR3 DNA follows: TGTGCCAGCAGCCTACCGGGACAGGCACCTTACGAGCAGTACTTC. V is TRBV6-2 or TRBV6-3 and J is TRBJ2-7, with 8 bases lining up with TRBD1. The junction had 11 bases not matched to a gene; V was cut back by 6 bases and J by 4 bases. Germline V gene lookup returns CDR1 MNHEY and CDR2 SVGEGT. The CDR3 has 15 residues.

The chain couples TRBV5-6 to TRBJ2-5; D is ambiguous. Looked up from germline, CDR1 is SGHDT and CDR2 is YYEEEE. V lost 1 base, J lost 5 bases, and 9 bases lay in between. This CDR3 has 13 amino acids. The CDR3 bases are TGTGCCAGCAGCTTGTCGAGGCCCGAGACCCAGTACTTC. Translation gives CASSLSRPETQYF.

This clonotype turned up a few times. CDR3: CASSLEGVNYGYTF. The CDR3 DNA is TGTGCCAGCAGCTTAGAGGGAGTTAACTATGGCTACACCTTC. The chain recombines TRBV7-2 with TRBJ1-2, with D unclear. V was cut by 1 base and J by 1 base, with 7 bases left in between. Germline V CDR1 and CDR2: SGHTA, FQGNSA. The CDR3 sequence is 14 residues long.

This clonotype occurred a few times. The chain links TRBV6-1 to TRBJ1-6; TRBD1 aligns across 8 bases. Germline lookup yields CDR1 MNHNS and CDR2 SASEGT. V lost 10 bases to trimming and J lost 6 bases; unmatched junction nucleotides: 8. The CDR3 is 14 amino acids. CDR3 nucleotides: TGTGCCACTAACGGACAGGGATTTAATTCACCCCTCCACTTT. It translates to CATNGQGFNSPLHF.

This chain links TRBV29-1 with TRBJ2-2; D is perhaps TRBD1 (6 bases). Germline V gene lookup returns CDR1 SQVTM and CDR2 ANQGSEA. The ends were cut back, 5 bases at V and 1 base at J, with 11 bases in the middle. This CDR3 has 14 residues. DNA of the CDR3: TGCAGCGTTAGACAGGATATGAACACCGGGGAGCTGTTTTTT. It specifies CSVRQDMNTGELFF.